This TCR beta chain was profiled in a study of blood T cells in healthy people across ages. Study at large: Through template switching, about one barcoded beta molecule was captured per two T cells, as measured in model experiments.

Ten milliliters of peripheral blood were drawn from each donor. A second about 6 to 12 cycle PCR used barcoded and J-beta primers. A single record per CDR3 protein comes from TCRdb applying MiXCR to the 5' RACE reads. The sample contains roughly 640,000 distinct CDR3 sequences, about 30% of which appear only once. Many counts were recorded for this clonotype. J lost 5 bases, V lost 6 bases, and 4 bases had no gene match. Germline V gene data show CDR1 as SGHRS and CDR2 as YFSETQ. This CDR3 has 12 amino acids. This rearrangement joins TRBV5-1 to TRBJ2-5; 7 bases align to TRBD2. Sequences were obtained from blood. The TCR sequence derives from a woman older than 75 in good health. CDR3 in DNA: TGCGCCAGCACCGAGGGAGGGGAGACCCAGTACTTC. Residues: CASTEGGETQYF.